The rows below give T cell receptor beta chains drawn from one sample of a study of cytomegalovirus exposure and HLA in healthy donors. This table comes from immunoSEQ multiplex PCR, and its TCRdb copy is limited to in-frame clones, with some not included. Among over 200,000 clones listed, around 90% were seen once. The sample comprised PBMCs. The receptors here all came from a young woman in good health and CMV-seronegative. Both conserved end residues are part of each CDR3. The D gene is left open where the match is weak. A row's size may be missing; if present it is once, few, many or a size class.

>NA|NA|14|TRBJ2-5|TRBV11-2
TGTGCCACCAACGGAAAACAGTCCCAAGAGACCCAGTACTTC
CATNGKQSQETQYF
>TRBD2|NA|15|TRBJ2-1|TRBV5-1
TGCGCCAGCAGCTTGGGACTAGCGGGACCGAATGAGCAGTTCTTC
CASSLGLAGPNEQFF
>TRBD2|NA|15|TRBJ2-5|TRBV4-1
TGCGCCAGCAGCCGCCTACTAGCGCCTCAAGAGACCCAGTACTTC
CASSRLLAPQETQYF
>NA|NA|13|TRBJ2-7|TRBV9
TGTGCCAGCAGCGTAGTCCTAGAGGGCGAGCAGTACTTC
CASSVVLEGEQYF
>TRBD2|NA|17|TRBJ2-1|TRBV5-1
TGCGCCAGCAGCACTCCTAGCGGGAGAGGCTCCTACAATGAGCAGTTCTTC
CASSTPSGRGSYNEQFF
>TRBD2|NA|15|TRBJ2-1|TRBV27
TGTGCCAGCAGGGGTAGCGGGAGTGTCTACAATGAGCAGTTCTTC
CASRGSGSVYNEQFF
>NA|NA|13|TRBJ2-3|TRBV28
TGTGCCAGCAGTTTTAGCGACTCAGATACGCAGTATTTT
CASSFSDSDTQYF
>TRBD2|NA|17|TRBJ2-2|TRBV5-1
TGCGCCAGCAGCTTGGATTTGGGCGGGAGAGTGGCCGGGGAGCTGTTTTTT
CASSLDLGGRVAGELFF
>NA|NA|15|TRBJ2-1|TRBV9
TGTGCCAGCAGCGTGGATCCCCTTTGGAGTAATGAGCAGTTCTTC
CASSVDPLWSNEQFF
>NA|NA|13|TRBJ1-1|TRBV30
TGTGCCTGGAGTTTTATCGGGGGGACTGAAGCTTTCTTT
CAWSFIGGTEAFF
>TRBD1|NA|15|TRBJ2-7|TRBV5-1
TGCGCCAGCAGATACGGGACAGACCTCTCCTACGAGCAGTACTTC
CASRYGTDLSYEQYF
>NA|few|14|TRBJ2-7|TRBV11-2
TGTGCCAGCAGCTTAGATAGGACAGCCTACGAGCAGTACTTC
CASSLDRTAYEQYF
>NA|NA|14|TRBJ2-2|TRBV6-4
TGTGCCAGCAGTGCAGGGGGGAGCACCGGGGAGCTGTTTTTT
CASSAGGSTGELFF
>NA|NA|13|TRBJ2-1|TRBV6-4
TGTGCCAGCAGTGCCCCTCGGGGAGATGAGCAGTTCTTC
CASSAPRGDEQFF
>NA|NA|14|TRBJ2-7|TRBV7-9
TGTGCCAGCAGCTCCCCCCTCTCGGCCTACGAGCAGTACTTC
CASSSPLSAYEQYF
>NA|NA|13|TRBJ2-7|TRBV19
TGTGCCAGTAGTACCGACATAGACTACGAGCAGTACTTC
CASSTDIDYEQYF
>TRBD1|NA|15|TRBJ2-7|TRBV7-8
TGTGCCAGCAGGGGACAGACGGCTAGCTCCTACGAGCAGTACTTC
CASRGQTASSYEQYF
>NA|NA|16|TRBJ1-1|TRBV6-1
TGTGCCAGCAGTGAAATCGGTGTTCGGGGGGGGACTGAAGCTTTCTTT
CASSEIGVRGGTEAFF
>NA|NA|15|TRBJ2-1|TRBV27
TGTGCCAGCAGCTTACTAGTTTCAATTTACAATGAGCAGTTCTTC
CASSLLVSIYNEQFF
>TRBD1|NA|15|TRBJ2-5|TRBV6-6
TGTGCCAGCAGTACCGGACAGGGGAGGGTAGAGACCCAGTACTTC
CASSTGQGRVETQYF
>NA|once|15|TRBJ1-5|TRBV2
TGTGCCAGCAGTGAGATTAGCAGGGAAAATCAGCCCCAGCATTTT
CASSEISRENQPQHF
>TRBD2|NA|15|TRBJ2-4|TRBV6-1
TGTGCCAGCAGTGCGCTTAGCGGGGTAAAAAACATTCAGTACTTC
CASSALSGVKNIQYF
>TRBD2|NA|15|TRBJ2-7|TRBV5-4
TGTGCCAGCAGCTTGGTGACTAGCGGGAGTGACGAGCAGTACTTC
CASSLVTSGSDEQYF
>NA|NA|15|TRBJ2-5|TRBV13
TGTGCCAGCAACGAATTCGGGATGGAAAAAGAGACCCAGTACTTC
CASNEFGMEKETQYF
>TRBD2|NA|15|TRBJ2-7|TRBV27
TGTGCCAGCAGGACTAGACTAGCGGGGTCCTACGAGCAGTACTTC
CASRTRLAGSYEQYF
>NA|NA|14|TRBJ2-1|TRBV29-1
TGCAGCGTGTGGACTCGCCTTTTTTACAATGAGCAGTTCTTC
CSVWTRLFYNEQFF
>TRBD1|NA|14|TRBJ2-7|TRBV27
TGTGCCAGCAGTCTGACAGGGTTCTCCTACGAGCAGTACTTC
CASSLTGFSYEQYF
>NA|NA|15|TRBJ2-3|TRBV5-4
TGTGCCAGCAGCTCCCCCGGGAGTCCTACAGATACGCAGTATTTT
CASSSPGSPTDTQYF
>NA|few|14|TRBJ1-1|TRBV5-1
TGCGCCAGCAGCCCGGGACATCAGAACACTGAAGCTTTCTTT
CASSPGHQNTEAFF
>NA|NA|15|TRBJ2-7|TRBV28
TGTGCCAGCAGTTCTGGGGCAGGCCAGTCTTACGAGCAGTACTTC
CASSSGAGQSYEQYF
>NA|NA|15|TRBJ2-3|TRBV2
TGTGCCAGCGGGGGGACGGGACTTAGCACAGATACGCAGTATTTT
CASGGTGLSTDTQYF
>TRBD2|few|21|TRBJ2-3|TRBV14
TGTGCCAGCAGCCAAGATTGGTGGGGCAGCGGGAGGGATGAAGACACAGATACGCAGTATTTT
CASSQDWWGSGRDEDTDTQYF
>NA|NA|16|TRBJ2-7|TRBV11-2
TGTGCCAGCAGCTTAGACAGGGCCCAGTCTACCTACGAGCAGTACTTC
CASSLDRAQSTYEQYF
>TRBD1|NA|16|TRBJ1-5|TRBV28
TGTGCCAGCAGTCCTGTCTACAGGGGTAGGAATCAGCCCCAGCATTTT
CASSPVYRGRNQPQHF
>TRBD2|NA|15|TRBJ2-7|TRBV5-5
TGTGCCAGCAGCTTGGCTAGCGGGAGCTCCTACGAGCAGTACTTC
CASSLASGSSYEQYF
>NA|NA|14|TRBJ2-7|TRBV7-9
TGTGCCAGCAGCTGGGCGGGCCAAGCCTACGAGCAGTACTTC
CASSWAGQAYEQYF
>TRBD1|NA|15|TRBJ2-1|TRBV7-6
TGTGCCAGCAGCTCACGACAGGGGACCTACAATGAGCAGTTCTTC
CASSSRQGTYNEQFF
>TRBD1|NA|15|TRBJ2-7|TRBV7-3
TGTGCCAGCAGCTTAAGTGGGACAGGGATGCACGAGCAGTACTTC
CASSLSGTGMHEQYF
>NA|NA|16|TRBJ2-5|TRBV5-1
TGCGCCAGCAGCTTGGTACCGGGACTTCAGGATGAGACCCAGTACTTC
CASSLVPGLQDETQYF
>NA|NA|12|TRBJ2-3|TRBV7-9
TGTGCCAGCAGCGTGTTAGAAGATACGCAGTATTTT
CASSVLEDTQYF
>NA|NA|12|TRBJ2-5|TRBV6-1
TGTGCCAGCAGGACTACTCAAGAGACCCAGTACTTC
CASRTTQETQYF
>NA|NA|16|TRBJ2-2|TRBV4-1
TGCGCCAGCAGCCTCCGGTCGCAGGCTGACACCGGGGAGCTGTTTTTT
CASSLRSQADTGELFF
>NA|NA|11|TRBJ1-2|TRBV7-9
TGTGCCAGCAGCTTACTGCCTAGCTACACCTTC
CASSLLPSYTF
>NA|NA|12|TRBJ1-5|TRBV28
TGTGCCAGCAGGTATAGCAATCAGCCCCAGCATTTT
CASRYSNQPQHF
>NA|NA|13|TRBJ2-7|TRBV10-3
TGTGCCATCAGTGATGTGGGGGCTTACGAGCAGTACTTC
CAISDVGAYEQYF
>TRBD2|NA|18|TRBJ2-6|TRBV5-6
TGTGCCAGCAGTAAGGGACTAGCGGGAAACTCTGGGGCCAACGTCCTGACTTTC
CASSKGLAGNSGANVLTF
>TRBD1|NA|14|TRBJ1-2|TRBV9
TGTGCCAGCAGCGTAGTAACAGGGGACTATGGCTACACCTTC
CASSVVTGDYGYTF
>NA|NA|15|TRBJ2-1|TRBV7-9
TGTGCCAGCAGCTTAGGACAAGGAACATACAATGAGCAGTTCTTC
CASSLGQGTYNEQFF
>NA|NA|15|TRBJ1-2|TRBV27
TGTGCCAGCAGCCCGGGGGGGGCTCTAGACTATGGCTACACCTTC
CASSPGGALDYGYTF
>NA|NA|15|TRBJ1-4|TRBV2
TGTGCCAGCAGTGAAGAACAGGTGGCTAATGGAAAACTGTTTTTT
CASSEEQVANGKLFF
>TRBD2|NA|14|TRBJ2-4|TRBV7-6
TGTGCCAGCAGCCTCAACGGCGGGGGAGACATTCAGTACTTC
CASSLNGGGDIQYF
>TRBD2|NA|15|TRBJ2-1|TRBV7-2
TGTGCCAGCAGGCCAGCTAGCGGGGCTTACAATGAGCAGTTCTTC
CASRPASGAYNEQFF
>NA|NA|14|TRBJ2-5|TRBV5-6
TGTGCCAGCAGCTTAGCCCCTCGCAAAGAGACCCAGTACTTC
CASSLAPRKETQYF
>NA|NA|13|TRBJ1-2|TRBV6-5
TGTGCCAGCAGTCCATTTACAGGATATGGCTACACCTTC
CASSPFTGYGYTF
>NA|once|13|TRBJ2-7|TRBV7-2
TGTGCCAGCAGCCCAGACATCCCTTACGAGCAGTACTTC
CASSPDIPYEQYF
>NA|NA|17|TRBJ2-2|TRBV19
TGTGCCAGTAGTATGGCGGTTTGGACATCGAACACCGGGGAGCTGTTTTTT
CASSMAVWTSNTGELFF
>TRBD1|few|13|TRBJ2-7|TRBV27
TGTGCCAGCGAATCAGGACAGGGGCACGAGCAGTACTTC
CASESGQGHEQYF